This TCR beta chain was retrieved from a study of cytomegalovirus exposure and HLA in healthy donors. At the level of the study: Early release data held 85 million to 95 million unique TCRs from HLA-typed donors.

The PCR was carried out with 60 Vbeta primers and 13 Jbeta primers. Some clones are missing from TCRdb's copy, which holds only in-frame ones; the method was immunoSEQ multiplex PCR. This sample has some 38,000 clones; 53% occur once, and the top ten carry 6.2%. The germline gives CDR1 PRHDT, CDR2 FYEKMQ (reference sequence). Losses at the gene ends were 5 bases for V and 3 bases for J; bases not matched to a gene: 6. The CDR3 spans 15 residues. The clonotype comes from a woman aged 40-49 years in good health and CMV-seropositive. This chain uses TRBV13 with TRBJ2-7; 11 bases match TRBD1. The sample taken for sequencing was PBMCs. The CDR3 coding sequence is TGTGCCAGCAGCGAAAGCGGGACAGGGGGCTACGAGCAGTACTTC. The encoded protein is CASSESGTGGYEQYF.